This record looks at one TCR beta chain sequence and its context. The sample is drawn from a study of blood T cell repertoires in COVID-19. This CDR3 spans 16 amino acids. V gave up 0 bases and J gave up 5 bases; unmatched junction bases: 4. Germline lookup yields CDR1 MGHRA and CDR2 YSYEKL. Data came from immunoSEQ multiplex PCR; TCRdb stores just in-frame clones and leaves some out. In the table there are some 350,000 clones, around 91% of which are singletons. The V gene is TRBV4-1, the J gene TRBJ2-1, with 10 positions matching TRBD2. The sequenced sample consisted of peripheral blood. The TCR comes from a woman aged 18-29 years who had recovered from COVID-19. CDR3 nucleotides: TGCGCCAGCAGCCAAGATGGTAGCGGGAGGAACAATGAGCAGTTCTTC. Residues: CASSQDGSGRNNEQFF.